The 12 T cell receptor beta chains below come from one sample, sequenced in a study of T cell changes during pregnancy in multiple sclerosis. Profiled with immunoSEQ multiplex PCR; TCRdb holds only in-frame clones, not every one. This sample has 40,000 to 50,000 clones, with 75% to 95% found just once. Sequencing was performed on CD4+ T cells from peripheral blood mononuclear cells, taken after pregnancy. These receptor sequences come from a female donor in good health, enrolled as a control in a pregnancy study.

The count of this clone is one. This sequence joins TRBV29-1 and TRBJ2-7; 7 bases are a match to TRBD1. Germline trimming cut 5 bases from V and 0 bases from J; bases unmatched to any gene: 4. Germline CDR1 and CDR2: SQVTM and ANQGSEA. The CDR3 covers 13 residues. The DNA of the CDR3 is TGCAGCGTTTGTGACAGGGCCTCCTACGAGCAGTACTTC. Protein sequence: CSVCDRASYEQYF.

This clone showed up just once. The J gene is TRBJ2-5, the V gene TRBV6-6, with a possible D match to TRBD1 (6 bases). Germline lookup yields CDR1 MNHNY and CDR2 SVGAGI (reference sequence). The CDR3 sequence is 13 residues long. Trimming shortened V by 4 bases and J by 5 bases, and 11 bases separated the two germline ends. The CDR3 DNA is TGTGCCAGCAGTTCCATGAGGGGGGAGACCCAGTACTTC. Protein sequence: CASSSMRGETQYF.

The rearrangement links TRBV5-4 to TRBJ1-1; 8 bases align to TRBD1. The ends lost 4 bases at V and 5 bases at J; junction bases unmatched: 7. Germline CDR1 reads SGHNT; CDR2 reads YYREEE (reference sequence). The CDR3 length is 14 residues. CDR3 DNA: TGTGCCAGCAGCGGAGGACAGGGTAGGACTGAAGCTTTCTTT. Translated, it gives CASSGGQGRTEAFF. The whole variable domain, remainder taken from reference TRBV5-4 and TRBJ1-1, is ETGVTQSPTHLIKTRGQQVTLRCSSQSGHNTVSWYQQALGQGPQFIFQYYREEENGRGNFPPRFSGLQFPNYSSELNVNALELDDSALYLCASSGGQGRTEAFFGQGTRLTVV.

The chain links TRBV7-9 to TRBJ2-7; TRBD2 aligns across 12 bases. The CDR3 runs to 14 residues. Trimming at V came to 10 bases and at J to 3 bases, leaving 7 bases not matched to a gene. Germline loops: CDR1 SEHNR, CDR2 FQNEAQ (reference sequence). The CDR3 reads CATKLGLAGYEQYF. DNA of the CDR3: TGTGCCACCAAACTGGGACTAGCGGGCTACGAGCAGTACTTC.

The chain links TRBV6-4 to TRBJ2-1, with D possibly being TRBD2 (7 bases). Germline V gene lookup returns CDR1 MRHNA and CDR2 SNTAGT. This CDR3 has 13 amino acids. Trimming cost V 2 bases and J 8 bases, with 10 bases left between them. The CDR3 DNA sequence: TGTGCCAGCAGTGACGGGGGGGCCGATGAGCAGTTCTTC. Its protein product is CASSDGGADEQFF.

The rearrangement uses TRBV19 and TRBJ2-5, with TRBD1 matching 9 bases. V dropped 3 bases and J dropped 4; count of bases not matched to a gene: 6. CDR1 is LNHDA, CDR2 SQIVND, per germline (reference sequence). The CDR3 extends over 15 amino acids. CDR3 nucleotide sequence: TGTGCCAGTAGTATCCCCGGGACAGGGAGAGAGACCCAGTACTTC. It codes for CASSIPGTGRETQYF. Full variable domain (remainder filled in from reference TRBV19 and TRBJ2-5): DGGITQSPKYLFRKEGQNVTLSCEQNLNHDAMYWYRQDPGQGLRLIYYSQIVNDFQKGDIAEGYSVSREKKESFPLTVTSAQKNPTAFYLCASSIPGTGRETQYFGPGTRLLVL.

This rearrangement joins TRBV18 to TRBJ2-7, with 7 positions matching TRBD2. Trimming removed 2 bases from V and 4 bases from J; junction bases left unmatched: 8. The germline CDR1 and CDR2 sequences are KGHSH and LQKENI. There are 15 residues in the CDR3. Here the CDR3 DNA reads TGTGCCAGCTCACCAATGGCGGGAGAGCTGTACGAGCAGTACTTC. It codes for CASSPMAGELYEQYF.

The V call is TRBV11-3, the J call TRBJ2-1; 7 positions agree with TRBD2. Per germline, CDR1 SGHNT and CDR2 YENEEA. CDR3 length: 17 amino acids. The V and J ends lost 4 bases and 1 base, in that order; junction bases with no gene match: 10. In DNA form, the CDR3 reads TGTGCCAGCAGCTCCGCCCGGAGCGGGGTATCCTACAATGAGCAGTTCTTC. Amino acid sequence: CASSSARSGVSYNEQFF.

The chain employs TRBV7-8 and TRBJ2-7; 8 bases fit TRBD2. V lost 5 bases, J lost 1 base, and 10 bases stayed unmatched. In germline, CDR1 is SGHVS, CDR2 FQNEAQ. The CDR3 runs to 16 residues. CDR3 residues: CASSPQTSGLSYEQYF. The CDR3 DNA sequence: TGTGCCAGCAGCCCGCAAACTAGCGGCCTTTCCTACGAGCAGTACTTC. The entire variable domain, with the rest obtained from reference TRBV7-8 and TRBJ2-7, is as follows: GAGVSQSPRYKVAKRGQDVALRCDPISGHVSLFWYQQALGQGPEFLTYFQNEAQLDKSGLPSDRFFAERPEGSVSTLKIQRTQQEDSAVYLCASSPQTSGLSYEQYFGPGTRLTVT.

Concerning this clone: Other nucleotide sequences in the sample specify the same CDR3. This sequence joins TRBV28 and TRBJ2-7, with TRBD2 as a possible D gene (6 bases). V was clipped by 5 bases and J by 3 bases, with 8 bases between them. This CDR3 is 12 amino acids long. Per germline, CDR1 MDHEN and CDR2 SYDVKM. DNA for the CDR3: TGTGCCAGCAGTCGGGGGTACTACGAGCAGTACTTC. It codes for CASSRGYYEQYF.

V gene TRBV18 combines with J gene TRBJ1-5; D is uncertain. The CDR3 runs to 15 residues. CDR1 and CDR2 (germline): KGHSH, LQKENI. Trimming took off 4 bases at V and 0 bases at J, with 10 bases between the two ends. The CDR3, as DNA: TGTGCCAGCTCACTCCCAGGAAATAGCAATCAGCCCCAGCATTTT. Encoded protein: CASSLPGNSNQPQHF. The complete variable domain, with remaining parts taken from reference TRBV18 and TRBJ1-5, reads NAGVMQNPRHLVRRRGQEARLRCSPMKGHSHVYWYRQLPEEGLKFMVYLQKENIIDESGMPKERFSAEFPKEGPSILRIQQVVRGDSAAYFCASSLPGNSNQPQHFGDGTRLSIL.

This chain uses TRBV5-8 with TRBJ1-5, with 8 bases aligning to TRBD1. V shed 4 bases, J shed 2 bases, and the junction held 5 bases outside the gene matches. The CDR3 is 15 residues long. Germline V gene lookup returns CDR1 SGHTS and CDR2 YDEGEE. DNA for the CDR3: TGTGCCAGCAGCACAGGGGGGAGCCGCAATCAGCCCCAGCATTTT. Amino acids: CASSTGGSRNQPQHF. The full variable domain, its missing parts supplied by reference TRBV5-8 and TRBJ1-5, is EAGVTQSPTHLIKTRGQQATLRCSPISGHTSVYWYQQALGLGLQFLLWYDEGEERNRGNFPPRFSGRQFPNYSSELNVNALELEDSALYLCASSTGGSRNQPQHFGDGTRLSIL.